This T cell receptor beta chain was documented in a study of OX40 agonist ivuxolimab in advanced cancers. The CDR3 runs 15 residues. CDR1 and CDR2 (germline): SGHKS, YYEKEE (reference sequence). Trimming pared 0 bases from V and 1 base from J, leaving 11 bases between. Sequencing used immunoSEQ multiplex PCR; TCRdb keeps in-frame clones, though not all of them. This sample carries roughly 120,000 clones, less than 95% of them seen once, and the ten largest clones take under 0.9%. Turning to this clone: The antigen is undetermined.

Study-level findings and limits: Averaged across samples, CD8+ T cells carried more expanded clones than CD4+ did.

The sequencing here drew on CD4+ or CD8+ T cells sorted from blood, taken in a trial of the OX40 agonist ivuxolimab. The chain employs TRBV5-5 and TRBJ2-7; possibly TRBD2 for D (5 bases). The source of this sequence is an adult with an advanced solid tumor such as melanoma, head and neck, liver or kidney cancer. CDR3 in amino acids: CASSLVAEGSYEQYF. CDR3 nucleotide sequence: TGTGCCAGCAGCTTGGTCGCAGAGGGATCCTACGAGCAGTACTTC.